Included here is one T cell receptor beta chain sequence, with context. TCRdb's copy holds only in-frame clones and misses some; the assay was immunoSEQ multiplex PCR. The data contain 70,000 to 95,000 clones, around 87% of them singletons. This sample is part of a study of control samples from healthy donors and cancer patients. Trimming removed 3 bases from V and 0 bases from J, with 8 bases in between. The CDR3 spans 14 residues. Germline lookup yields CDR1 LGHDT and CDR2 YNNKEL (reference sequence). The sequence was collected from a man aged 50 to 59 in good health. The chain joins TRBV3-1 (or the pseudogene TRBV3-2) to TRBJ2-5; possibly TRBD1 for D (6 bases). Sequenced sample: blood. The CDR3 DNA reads TGTGCCAGCAGCCACAGGGGCCACCAAGAGACCCAGTACTTC. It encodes CASSHRGHQETQYF.